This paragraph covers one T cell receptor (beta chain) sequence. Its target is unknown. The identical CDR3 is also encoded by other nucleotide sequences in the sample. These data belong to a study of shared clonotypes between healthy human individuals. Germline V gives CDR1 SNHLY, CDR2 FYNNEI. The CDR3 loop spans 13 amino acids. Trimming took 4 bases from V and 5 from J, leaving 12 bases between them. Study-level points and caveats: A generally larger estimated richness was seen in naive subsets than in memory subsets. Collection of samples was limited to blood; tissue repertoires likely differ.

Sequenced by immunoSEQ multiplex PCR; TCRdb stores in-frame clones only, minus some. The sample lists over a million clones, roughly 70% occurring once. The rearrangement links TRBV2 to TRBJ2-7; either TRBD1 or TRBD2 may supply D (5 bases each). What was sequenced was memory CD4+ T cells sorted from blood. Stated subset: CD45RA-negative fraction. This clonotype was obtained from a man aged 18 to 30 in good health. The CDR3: CASSVPGRNEQYF. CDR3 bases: TGTGCCAGCAGTGTTCCGGGACGAAACGAGCAGTACTTC.